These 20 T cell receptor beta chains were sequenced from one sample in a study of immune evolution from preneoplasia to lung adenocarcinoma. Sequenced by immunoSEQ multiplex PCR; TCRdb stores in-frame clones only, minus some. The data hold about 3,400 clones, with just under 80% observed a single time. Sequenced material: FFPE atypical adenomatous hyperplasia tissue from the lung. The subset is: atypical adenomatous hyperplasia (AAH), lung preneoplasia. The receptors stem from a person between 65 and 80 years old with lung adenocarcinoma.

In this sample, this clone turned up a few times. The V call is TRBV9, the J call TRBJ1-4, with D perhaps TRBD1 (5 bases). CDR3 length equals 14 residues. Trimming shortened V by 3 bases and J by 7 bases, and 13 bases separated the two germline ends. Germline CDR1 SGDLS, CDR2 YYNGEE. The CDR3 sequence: CASSGGREGEKLFF. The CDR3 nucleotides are TGTGCCAGCAGCGGCGGCAGGGAGGGTGAAAAACTGTTTTTT. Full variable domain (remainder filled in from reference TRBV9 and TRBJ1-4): DSGVTQTPKHLITATGQRVTLRCSPRSGDLSVYWYQQSLDQGLQFLIQYYNGEERAKGNILERFSAQQFPDLHSELNLSSLELGDSALYFCASSGGREGEKLFFGSGTQLSVL.

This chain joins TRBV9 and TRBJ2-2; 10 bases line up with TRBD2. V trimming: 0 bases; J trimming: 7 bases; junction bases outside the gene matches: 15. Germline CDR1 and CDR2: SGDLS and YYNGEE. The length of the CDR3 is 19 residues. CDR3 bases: TGTGCCAGCAGCGTAGCCCCGAGGGGGGGTAGCGGGAGGAGCGGGGAGCTGTTTTTT. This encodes CASSVAPRGGSGRSGELFF.

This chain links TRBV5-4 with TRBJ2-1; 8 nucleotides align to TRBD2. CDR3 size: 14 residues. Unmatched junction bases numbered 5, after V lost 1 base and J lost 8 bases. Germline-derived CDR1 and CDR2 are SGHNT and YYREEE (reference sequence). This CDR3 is CASSLSPTSDEQFF. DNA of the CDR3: TGTGCCAGCAGCTTGTCGCCGACTAGCGATGAGCAGTTCTTC.

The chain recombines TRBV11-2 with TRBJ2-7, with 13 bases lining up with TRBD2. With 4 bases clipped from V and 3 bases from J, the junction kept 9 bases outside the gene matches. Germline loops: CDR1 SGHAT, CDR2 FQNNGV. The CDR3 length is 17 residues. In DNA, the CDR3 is TGTGCCAGCAGCTCCAGAGGCGGGACTAGCGGGATCTACGAGCAGTACTTC. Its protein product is CASSSRGGTSGIYEQYF.

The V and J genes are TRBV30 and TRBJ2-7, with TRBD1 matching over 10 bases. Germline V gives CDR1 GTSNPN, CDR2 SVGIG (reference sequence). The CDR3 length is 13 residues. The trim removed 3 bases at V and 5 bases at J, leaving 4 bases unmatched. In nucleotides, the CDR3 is TGTGCCTGGAGCCGGGACAGGGGTCACGAGCAGTACTTC. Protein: CAWSRDRGHEQYF.

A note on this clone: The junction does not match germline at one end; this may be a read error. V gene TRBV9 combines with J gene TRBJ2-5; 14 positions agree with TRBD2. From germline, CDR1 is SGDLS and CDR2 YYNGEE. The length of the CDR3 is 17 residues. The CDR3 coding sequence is TGTGCCAGCAGCGTAGGGACTAGCGGGGGGCTTGAAGAGACCCAATACTTC. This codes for CASSVGTSGGLEETQYF.

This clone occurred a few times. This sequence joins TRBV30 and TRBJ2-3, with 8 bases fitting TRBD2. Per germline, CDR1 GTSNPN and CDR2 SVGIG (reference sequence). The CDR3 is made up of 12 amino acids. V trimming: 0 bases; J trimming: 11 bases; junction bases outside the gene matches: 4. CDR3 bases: TGTGCCTGGAGTGTTACGGGAGGGCAGCAGTATTTT. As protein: CAWSVTGGQQYF.

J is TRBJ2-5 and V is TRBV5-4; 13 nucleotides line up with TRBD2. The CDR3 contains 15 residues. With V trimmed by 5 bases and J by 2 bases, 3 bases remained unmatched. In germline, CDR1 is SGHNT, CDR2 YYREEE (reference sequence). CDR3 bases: TGTGCCAGCAGAGCGGGACTAGCGGGACAAGAGACCCAGTACTTC. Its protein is CASRAGLAGQETQYF.

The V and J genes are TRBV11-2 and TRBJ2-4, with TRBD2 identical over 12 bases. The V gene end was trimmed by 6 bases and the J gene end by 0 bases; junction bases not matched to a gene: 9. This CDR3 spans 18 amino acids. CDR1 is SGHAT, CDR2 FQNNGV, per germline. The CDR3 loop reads CASRPGTSGLLAKNIQYF. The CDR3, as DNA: TGTGCCAGCAGACCCGGGACTAGCGGGCTGTTAGCCAAAAACATTCAGTACTTC.

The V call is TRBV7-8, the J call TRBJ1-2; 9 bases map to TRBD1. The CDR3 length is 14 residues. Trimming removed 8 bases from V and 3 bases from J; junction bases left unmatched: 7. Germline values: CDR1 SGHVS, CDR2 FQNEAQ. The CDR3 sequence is CASGTGQGYYGYTF. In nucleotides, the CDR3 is TGTGCCAGCGGCACCGGACAGGGGTACTATGGCTACACCTTC.

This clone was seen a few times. The CDR3 protein is CASSWTGNEQYF. As DNA, the CDR3 is TGTGCCAGCAGCTGGACAGGGAACGAGCAGTACTTC. J is TRBJ2-7 and V is TRBV5-6, with 8 bases aligning to TRBD1. The CDR3 is 12 amino acids. The V segment lost 3 bases and the J segment 5 bases; nucleotides outside the gene matches: 1. The germline CDR1 and CDR2 sequences are SGHDT and YYEEEE.

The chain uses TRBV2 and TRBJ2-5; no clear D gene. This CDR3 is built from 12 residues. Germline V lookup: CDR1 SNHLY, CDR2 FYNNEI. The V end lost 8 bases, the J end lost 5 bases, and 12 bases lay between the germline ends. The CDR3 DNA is TGTGCCAGCGGGATCGTGGTTGAGACCCAGTACTTC. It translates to CASGIVVETQYF.

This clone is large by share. Here the CDR3 DNA reads TGTGCCAGCAGCTTAACAGATACGGGCTACGAGCAGTACTTC. Protein: CASSLTDTGYEQYF. V and J are TRBV11-2 and TRBJ2-7; D not resolved. Germline V lookup: CDR1 SGHAT, CDR2 FQNNGV. Trimming shortened V by 2 bases and J by 3 bases, and 11 bases separated the two germline ends. The CDR3 loop spans 14 amino acids. The entire variable domain, with the rest obtained from reference TRBV11-2 and TRBJ2-7, is as follows: EAGVAQSPRYKIIEKRQSVAFWCNPISGHATLYWYQQILGQGPKLLIQFQNNGVVDDSQLPKDRFSAERLKGVDSTLKIQPAKLEDSAVYLCASSLTDTGYEQYFGPGTRLTVT.

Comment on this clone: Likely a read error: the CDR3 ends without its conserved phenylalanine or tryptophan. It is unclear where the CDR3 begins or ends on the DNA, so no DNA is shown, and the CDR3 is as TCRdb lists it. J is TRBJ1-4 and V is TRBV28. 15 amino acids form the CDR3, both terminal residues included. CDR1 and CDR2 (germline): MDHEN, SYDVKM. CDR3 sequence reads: CASSPRTLMKSGAVL.

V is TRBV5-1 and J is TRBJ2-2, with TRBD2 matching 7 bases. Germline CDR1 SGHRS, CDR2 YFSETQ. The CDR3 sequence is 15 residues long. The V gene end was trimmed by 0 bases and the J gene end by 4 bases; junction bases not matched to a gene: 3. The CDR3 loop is CASSLDGGSTGELFF. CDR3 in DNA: TGCGCCAGCAGCTTGGACGGGGGGTCCACCGGGGAGCTGTTTTTT.

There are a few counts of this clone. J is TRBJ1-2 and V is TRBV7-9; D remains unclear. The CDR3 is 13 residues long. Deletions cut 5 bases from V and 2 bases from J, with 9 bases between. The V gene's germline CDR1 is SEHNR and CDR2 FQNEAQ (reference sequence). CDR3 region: CASSGALNYGYTF. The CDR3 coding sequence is TGTGCCAGCAGCGGAGCTCTAAACTATGGCTACACCTTC.

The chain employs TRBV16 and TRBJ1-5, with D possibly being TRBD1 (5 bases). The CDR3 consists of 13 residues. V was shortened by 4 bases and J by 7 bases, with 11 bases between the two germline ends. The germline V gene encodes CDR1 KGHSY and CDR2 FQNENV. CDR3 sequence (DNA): TGTGCCAGCAGCCGCGGAGGGGACCAGCCCCAGCATTTT. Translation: CASSRGGDQPQHF. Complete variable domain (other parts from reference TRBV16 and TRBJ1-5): GEEVAQTPKHLVRGEGQKAKLYCAPIKGHSYVFWYQQVLKNEFKFLISFQNENVFDETGMPKERFSAKCLPNSPCSLEIQATKLEDSAVYFCASSRGGDQPQHFGDGTRLSIL.

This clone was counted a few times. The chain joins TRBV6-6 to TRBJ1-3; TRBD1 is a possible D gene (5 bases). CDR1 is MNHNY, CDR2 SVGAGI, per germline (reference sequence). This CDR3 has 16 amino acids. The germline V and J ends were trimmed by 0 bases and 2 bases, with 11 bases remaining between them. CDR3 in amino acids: CASSYSTVGAGNTIYF. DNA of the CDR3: TGTGCCAGCAGTTACTCGACTGTGGGGGCTGGAAACACCATATATTTT.

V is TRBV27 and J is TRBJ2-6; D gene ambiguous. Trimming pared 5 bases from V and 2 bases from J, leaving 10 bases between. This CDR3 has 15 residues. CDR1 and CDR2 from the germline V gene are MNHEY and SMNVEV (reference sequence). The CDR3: CASSPSLPGANVLTF. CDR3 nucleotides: TGTGCCAGCAGTCCCAGTCTCCCTGGGGCCAACGTCCTGACTTTC.

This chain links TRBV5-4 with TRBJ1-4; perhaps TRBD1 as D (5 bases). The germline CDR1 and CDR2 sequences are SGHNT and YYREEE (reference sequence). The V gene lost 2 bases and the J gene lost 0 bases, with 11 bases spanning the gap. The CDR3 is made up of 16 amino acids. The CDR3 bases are TGTGCCAGCAGCTTTGGGGGTTATGCAACTAATGAAAAACTGTTTTTT. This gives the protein CASSFGGYATNEKLFF.